This T cell receptor beta chain emerged from a study of OX40 agonist ivuxolimab in advanced cancers. Study-wide context: The study enrolled dose-escalation patients with hepatocellular carcinoma, melanoma, renal cell or head and neck cancer. Prior anti-PD-1, anti-PD-L1 or anti-CTLA-4 therapy did not bar entry, and roughly 40% had some.

Produced via immunoSEQ multiplex PCR; TCRdb's table is partial and in-frame only. The sample records about 48,000 clones, about 88% being singletons. This clone appeared once. The antigen remains undetermined. Findings and limits, study-wide: By week 6 at 0.1 to 3.0 mg/kg, blood CD4+ and CD8+ T cells had expanded clonally.

This specimen consisted of CD4+ or CD8+ T cells sorted from blood, obtained in a trial of the OX40 agonist ivuxolimab. The TCR comes from an adult with an advanced solid tumor such as melanoma, head and neck, liver or kidney cancer.

The CDR3 loop is CASSPTDSRTDTQYF. As DNA, the CDR3 is TGTGCCAGCAGCCCTACTGACAGTCGAACAGATACGCAGTATTTT. The gene calls are TRBV11-3 and TRBJ2-3, with D maybe TRBD1 (5 bases). The CDR3 consists of 15 residues. CDR1 and CDR2 (germline): SGHNT, YENEEA. Trimming removed 5 bases at V and 3 bases at J, with 15 bases between.